The 32 T cell receptor beta chains below all came from one sample that was sequenced in a study of T-cell reconstitution after alpha-beta-depleted transplantation in children. Researchers prepared the TCRbeta library using unique molecular identifiers, the study reports. TCRdb reprocessed the PCR reads via MiXCR and lists one record per CDR3 protein. The profile shows 600,000 to 700,000 distinct CDR3 sequences, 16% of them singletons. Sequencing was performed on PBMCs from the stem cell graft donor, taken from the stem cell graft. These receptors came from a human donor who donated a stem cell graft to a child with acute myeloid leukemia.

Only a few counts were recorded for this clonotype. This sequence joins TRBV10-3 and TRBJ2-7, with D perhaps matching TRBD1 (6 bases). Germline values: CDR1 ENHRY, CDR2 SYGVKD. The CDR3 is 14 residues long. The germline V and J ends were trimmed by 4 bases and 7 bases, with 17 bases remaining between them. The CDR3 coding sequence is TGTGCCATCAGTGTAACCGCAGGGGCTCGGGAGCAGTACTTC. Translating gives CAISVTAGAREQYF.

With regard to this clonotype: With a much larger clone just one base away, this may be a read error. The chain employs TRBV4-2 and TRBJ1-1; D is ambiguous. CDR3 size: 13 residues. The V gene's germline CDR1 is LGHNA and CDR2 YNFKEQ. Trimming removed 8 bases from V and 1 base from J, with 11 bases in between. The CDR3 loop is CASGPPRNTEAFF. The CDR3 DNA is TGTGCCAGCGGCCCCCCGCGGAACACTGAAGCTTTCTTT.

The sample holds many counts of this clonotype. The chain links TRBV10-3 to TRBJ2-1; no definite D call. The CDR3 spans 14 residues. The germline CDR1 and CDR2 sequences are ENHRY and SYGVKD. The V and J ends lost 3 bases and 1 base respectively, with 7 bases between them. The CDR3 DNA follows: TGTGCCATCAGTGAACCACTTTCCTACAATGAGCAGTTCTTC. It is translated as CAISEPLSYNEQFF.

This clonotype was seen more than once but under ten times. The chain recombines TRBV20-1 with TRBJ1-5; D may be TRBD1 (6 bases). Germline V gene data show CDR1 as DFQATT and CDR2 as SNEGSKA (reference sequence). The length of the CDR3 is 13 residues. V lost 6 bases to trimming and J lost 5 bases, with 14 bases between them. This CDR3 reads CSASDRRDQPQHF. The CDR3 bases are TGCAGTGCATCCGACAGGCGGGATCAGCCCCAGCATTTT.

This clonotype has only a few counts. The rearrangement uses TRBV6-1 and TRBJ2-4, with D tentatively TRBD1 (6 bases). Trimming pared 6 bases from V and 0 bases from J, leaving 18 bases between. The CDR3 consists of 17 residues. Germline values: CDR1 MNHNS, CDR2 SASEGT. As DNA, the CDR3 is TGTGCCAGCAGGGACCGAGGGACATCCCTAGCCAAAAACATTCAGTACTTC. Its protein product is CASRDRGTSLAKNIQYF.

The CDR3 DNA sequence: TGCAGTGCTAGAGATCCTCGGGCTAGCGGGGGCCGGGAAGAGACCCAGTACTTC. It translates to CSARDPRASGGREETQYF. The rearrangement uses TRBV20-1 and TRBJ2-5; 10 bases line up with TRBD2. Germline-derived CDR1 and CDR2 are DFQATT and SNEGSKA (reference sequence). The J segment lost 3 bases and the V segment lost 0 bases, leaving 13 bases of the junction unmatched. CDR3 length equals 18 residues.

This clonotype showed up many times. In this CDR3 the conserved last residue, phenylalanine or tryptophan, is missing, so a read error is likely. The chain employs TRBV5-6 and TRBJ1-1; no definite D call. Trimming took 0 bases from V and 1 from J, leaving 4 bases between them. CDR1 is SGHDT and CDR2 is YYEEEE in the germline V gene. CDR3 length equals 13 residues. In DNA form, the CDR3 reads TGTGCCAGCAGCTTGGGGGGGAACACTGAAGCTTTCTTG. Translating gives CASSLGGNTEAFL.

This clonotype was detected many times. The chain joins TRBV29-1 to TRBJ2-5, with D perhaps matching TRBD2 (7 bases). Deletions cut 6 bases from V and 3 bases from J, with 20 bases between. This CDR3 is 15 amino acids long. Germline assignment: CDR1 SQVTM and CDR2 ANQGSEA. CDR3 loop: CSVESAGALKETQYF. The DNA for the CDR3 is TGCAGCGTAGAGTCCGCGGGGGCCCTAAAAGAGACCCAGTACTTC. Full variable domain (remainder filled in from reference TRBV29-1 and TRBJ2-5): SAVISQKPSRDICQRGTSLTIQCQVDSQVTMMFWYRQQPGQSLTLIATANQGSEATYESGFVIDKFPISRPNLTFSTLTVSNMSPEDSSIYLCSVESAGALKETQYFGPGTRLLVL.

This sequence joins TRBV13 and TRBJ2-2; D unresolved. This CDR3 is built from 14 residues. V lost 0 bases to trimming and J lost 6 bases, with 8 bases between them. Germline assignment: CDR1 PRHDT and CDR2 FYEKMQ (reference sequence). DNA for the CDR3: TGTGCCAGCAGCTTAGGTTGGCGTTCCGGGGAGCTGTTTTTT. Translating gives CASSLGWRSGELFF.

This clonotype has ten or more counts. The rearrangement uses TRBV10-3 and TRBJ2-7, with 7 bases that match TRBD1. Trimming removed 5 bases from V and 2 bases from J; junction bases left unmatched: 6. CDR3 length: 14 amino acids. Looked up from germline, CDR1 is ENHRY and CDR2 is SYGVKD. The CDR3 DNA follows: TGTGCCATCAGTTTCTCCAGGGGGACCTACGAGCAGTACTTC. Amino acid sequence: CAISFSRGTYEQYF.

This clonotype was observed many times. V usage is TRBV10-3 and J usage is TRBJ1-1; the D gene is possibly TRBD1 (6 bases). V was shortened by 6 bases and J by 6 bases, with 8 bases between the two germline ends. CDR3 length: 11 residues. Germline values: CDR1 ENHRY, CDR2 SYGVKD. For the CDR3, the DNA is TGTGCCATCAGAAAGGGGGCTGAAGCTTTCTTT. Translating it yields CAIRKGAEAFF.

The table lists this clonotype with a few counts. The CDR3 nucleotides are TGCAGTGCTTTTAGCCGGGCCTCGGGGCGGAACACCGGGGAGCTGTTTTTT. Protein: CSAFSRASGRNTGELFF. The chain employs TRBV20-1 and TRBJ2-2; D may be TRBD1 or TRBD2 (5 bases each). Trimming removed 5 bases at V and 1 base at J, with 20 bases between. Germline V CDR1 and CDR2: DFQATT, SNEGSKA (reference sequence). The CDR3 spans 17 residues.

This clonotype was picked up many times. V and J are TRBV20-1 and TRBJ1-2, with 7 nucleotides matching TRBD1. V was clipped by 3 bases and J by 3 bases; unmatched bases: 7. The CDR3 length is 14 residues. The germline V gene encodes CDR1 DFQATT and CDR2 SNEGSKA (reference sequence). The CDR3 bases are TGCAGTGCTAGTGCGACAGACAGGGACTATGGCTACACCTTC. It codes for CSASATDRDYGYTF.

Remarks on this clonotype: A much bigger clone sits one base away, suggesting this may be a read error. The DNA for the CDR3 is TGTGCCACCAGTGATGGGGACTACAATCAGCCCCAGCATTTT. Translated, it gives CATSDGDYNQPQHF. J is TRBJ1-5 and V is TRBV24-1; weak D call: TRBD1 (5 bases). The ends were cut back, 3 bases at V and 3 bases at J, with 8 bases in the middle. Germline lookup yields CDR1 KGHDR and CDR2 SFDVKD. The CDR3 covers 14 residues.

This clonotype was counted many times. The chain carries TRBV20-1 and TRBJ2-3; D ambiguous. The germline gives CDR1 DFQATT, CDR2 SNEGSKA (reference sequence). V lost 6 bases and J lost 3, with 16 bases in between. This CDR3 region has 14 residues. This CDR3 is CSALRAPGTDTQYF. CDR3 nucleotides: TGCAGTGCCTTACGGGCTCCCGGGACAGATACGCAGTATTTT.

This clonotype was counted at least ten times. The chain links TRBV7-2 to TRBJ2-1, with TRBD1 matching over 8 bases. This CDR3 is 14 amino acids long. Germline assignment: CDR1 SGHTA and CDR2 FQGNSA. V lost 5 bases, J lost 4 bases, and 4 bases stayed unmatched. The CDR3 spells CASSTGQGYNEQFF. The CDR3 DNA sequence: TGTGCCAGCAGCACCGGACAGGGTTACAATGAGCAGTTCTTC.

This clonotype has ten or more counts. This chain uses TRBV5-6 with TRBJ2-7, with no clear D. Germline values: CDR1 SGHDT, CDR2 YYEEEE. The V end lost 1 base, the J end lost 1 base, and 15 bases lay between the germline ends. The length of the CDR3 is 16 residues. As DNA, the CDR3 is TGTGCCAGCAGCTTGTATACCGTTGAATGGTCCTACGAGCAGTACTTC. Its translation is CASSLYTVEWSYEQYF.

This clonotype was seen only a few times. This sequence joins TRBV5-1 and TRBJ2-2; 8 nucleotides match TRBD1. V shed 5 bases, J shed 2 bases, and the junction held 5 bases outside the gene matches. The germline CDR1 and CDR2 sequences are SGHRS and YFSETQ. The CDR3 has 15 residues. CDR3 sequence: CASRQGALNTGELFF. The DNA of the CDR3 is TGCGCCAGCAGGCAGGGGGCGCTTAACACCGGGGAGCTGTTTTTT.

The chain is built from TRBV30 and TRBJ1-1; weak D call: TRBD1 (6 bases). From germline, CDR1 is GTSNPN and CDR2 SVGIG (reference sequence). Between the trimmed V and J ends, which lost 3 bases and 4 bases, there was a span of 18 bases. The length of the CDR3 is 15 residues. This CDR3 is CAWSRRGSWGTEAFF. The CDR3 coding sequence is TGTGCCTGGAGCCGTAGGGGGTCCTGGGGCACTGAAGCTTTCTTT. Complete variable domain (other parts from reference TRBV30 and TRBJ1-1): SQTIHQWPATLVQPVGSPLSLECTVEGTSNPNLYWYRQAAGRGLQLLFYSVGIGQISSEVPQNLSASRPQDRQFILSSKKLLLSDSGFYLCAWSRRGSWGTEAFFGQGTRLTVV.

The chain links TRBV27 to TRBJ2-7; 12 bases map to TRBD1. The CDR3 is made up of 13 amino acids. Germline-derived CDR1 and CDR2 are MNHEY and SMNVEV (reference sequence). CDR3 coding DNA: TGTGCTACCGGGACAGGGGGCCCCTACGAGCAGTACTTC. Translating it yields CATGTGGPYEQYF.

This clonotype was detected ten times or more. This chain joins TRBV10-3 and TRBJ2-7, with D perhaps TRBD2 (5 bases). The V end lost 10 bases, the J end lost 0 bases, and 16 bases lay between the germline ends. Germline V gene data show CDR1 as ENHRY and CDR2 as SYGVKD. CDR3 length: 14 residues. The CDR3 reads CATSKRESSYEQYV. CDR3 coding DNA: TGTGCCACCAGCAAGAGGGAGAGCTCCTACGAGCAGTACGTC.

The rearrangement uses TRBV11-2 and TRBJ1-1; D remains unclear. The CDR3 runs 14 residues. The V and J ends lost 4 bases and 6 bases respectively, with 15 bases between them. Germline CDR1 SGHAT, CDR2 FQNNGV. The DNA of the CDR3 is TGTGCCAGCAGCTCGGCTGCAGGCCACCCTGAAGCTTTCTTT. This translates into CASSSAAGHPEAFF.

This clonotype was found many times. CDR3 loop: CSAPRQGETPSPLHF. CDR3 sequence (DNA): TGCAGTGCTCCTAGACAGGGGGAGACACCTTCACCCCTCCACTTT. The V and J genes are TRBV20-1 and TRBJ1-6; 9 bases map to TRBD1. V shed 5 bases and J 9 bases; nucleotides not matched to a gene: 11. This CDR3 is 15 amino acids long. Germline V CDR1 and CDR2: DFQATT, SNEGSKA (reference sequence).

This clonotype has at least ten counts. V is TRBV5-1 and J is TRBJ2-1, with 7 bases lining up with TRBD1. V lost 5 bases and J lost 7; bases outside the gene matches: 12. Germline V gene data show CDR1 as SGHRS and CDR2 as YFSETQ. The CDR3 has 15 residues. The CDR3 region has the DNA TGCGCCAGCAGGCCCGTCCCGGGACAGACGAATGAGCAGTTCTTC. Its translation is CASRPVPGQTNEQFF.

The table lists this clonotype with many counts. This chain joins TRBV20-1 and TRBJ2-7; D call uncertain. V was shortened by 0 bases and J by 0 bases, with 12 bases between the two germline ends. The germline V gene has CDR1 DFQATT and CDR2 SNEGSKA (reference sequence). The CDR3 has 15 residues. The chain's CDR3 is CSARDFRGSSYEQYF. In DNA form, the CDR3 reads TGCAGTGCTAGAGATTTTCGCGGCAGCTCCTACGAGCAGTACTTC.

This clonotype has just a few counts. The chain joins TRBV18 to TRBJ1-6, with D uncertain. Germline CDR1 and CDR2: KGHSH and LQKENI. This CDR3 has 15 amino acids. Between the trimmed V and J ends, which lost 3 bases and 8 bases, there was a span of 14 bases. The DNA of the CDR3 is TGTGCCAGCTCACCGGGAGACGCCTCTGATTCACCCCTCCACTTT. It specifies CASSPGDASDSPLHF.

V usage is TRBV5-1 and J usage is TRBJ2-6; weak D call: TRBD1 (6 bases). The germline V gene encodes CDR1 SGHRS and CDR2 YFSETQ. The CDR3 is 17 amino acids. V lost 3 bases and J lost 0, with 13 bases in between. CDR3 amino acids: CASSSRTAPSGANVLTF. The CDR3 DNA sequence: TGCGCCAGCAGCTCGAGGACAGCTCCCTCTGGGGCCAACGTCCTGACTTTC.

This chain links TRBV7-9 with TRBJ2-3; D not certain. This CDR3 comprises 14 residues. Trimming stripped 3 bases from V and 6 bases from J, with 13 bases between. Germline V gives CDR1 SEHNR, CDR2 FQNEAQ (reference sequence). In DNA form, the CDR3 reads TGTGCCAGCAGCTTGGGCCACCCCGTGGATACGCAGTATTTT. It translates to CASSLGHPVDTQYF.

This rearrangement joins TRBV7-9 to TRBJ2-7; D not certain. Germline assignment: CDR1 SEHNR and CDR2 FQNEAQ (reference sequence). V lost 0 bases, J lost 6 bases, and 12 bases lay in between. The CDR3 length is 14 residues. CDR3 sequence: CASSLASPPLEQYV. The CDR3 DNA reads TGTGCCAGCAGCTTAGCGAGTCCCCCTCTCGAGCAGTACGTC.

The chain combines TRBV5-1 with TRBJ1-4; no firm D call. Deletions cut 1 base from V and 6 bases from J, with 13 bases between. This CDR3 contains 15 residues. Germline values: CDR1 SGHRS, CDR2 YFSETQ. The CDR3 bases are TGCGCCAGCAGCTTGAGATCAGCCCGCGATGAAAAACTGTTTTTT. Translated: CASSLRSARDEKLFF.

This chain's CDR3 is CASSLAPGLAGPGDEQFF. CDR3 bases: TGTGCCAGCAGCTTAGCCCCGGGACTAGCGGGGCCGGGGGATGAGCAGTTCTTC. This chain connects TRBV7-2 to TRBJ2-1; 13 nucleotides line up with TRBD2. V lost 0 bases, J lost 8 bases, and 10 bases stayed unmatched. The germline V gene encodes CDR1 SGHTA and CDR2 FQGNSA. The CDR3 covers 18 residues.

The rearrangement joins TRBV24-1 to TRBJ2-5; TRBD2 matches 11 bases. This CDR3 contains 15 residues. The J segment lost 3 bases and the V segment lost 6 bases, leaving 5 bases of the junction unmatched. Germline V gene sequence: CDR1 KGHDR, CDR2 SFDVKD. The CDR3 here is CATSQMTSGEETQYF. In DNA, the CDR3 is TGTGCCACCAGTCAGATGACTAGCGGGGAAGAGACCCAGTACTTC.